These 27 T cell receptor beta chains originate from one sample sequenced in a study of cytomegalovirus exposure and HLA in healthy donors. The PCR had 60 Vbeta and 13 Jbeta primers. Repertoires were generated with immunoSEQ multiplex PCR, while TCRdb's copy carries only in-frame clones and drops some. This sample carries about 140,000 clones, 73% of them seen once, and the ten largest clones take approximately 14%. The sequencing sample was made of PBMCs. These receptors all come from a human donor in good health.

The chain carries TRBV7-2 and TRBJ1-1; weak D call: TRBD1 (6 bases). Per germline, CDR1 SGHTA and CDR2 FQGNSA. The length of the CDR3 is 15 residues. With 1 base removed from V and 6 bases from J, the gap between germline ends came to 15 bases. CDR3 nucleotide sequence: TGTGCCAGCAGCTTAGACGGGGGGCCGTGGGCTGAAGCTTTCTTT. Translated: CASSLDGGPWAEAFF.

The CDR3 sequence is CASSLFGQGVNTIYF. The DNA of the CDR3 is TGTGCCAGCAGTTTATTCGGACAGGGTGTAAACACCATATATTTT. The chain is built from TRBV28 and TRBJ1-3, with 8 bases identical to TRBD1. Germline lookup yields CDR1 MDHEN and CDR2 SYDVKM. This CDR3 is 15 amino acids long. V was clipped by 1 base and J by 6 bases; unmatched bases: 5.

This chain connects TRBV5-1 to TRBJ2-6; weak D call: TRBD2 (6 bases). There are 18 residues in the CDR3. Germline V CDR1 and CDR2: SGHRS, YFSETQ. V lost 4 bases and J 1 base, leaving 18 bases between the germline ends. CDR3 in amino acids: CASSGPGTPKSGANVLTF. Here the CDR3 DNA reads TGCGCCAGCAGCGGACCCGGGACTCCCAAATCTGGGGCCAACGTCCTGACTTTC. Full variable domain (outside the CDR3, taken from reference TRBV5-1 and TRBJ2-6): KAGVTQTPRYLIKTRGQQVTLSCSPISGHRSVSWYQQTPGQGLQFLFEYFSETQRNKGNFPGRFSGRQFSNSRSEMNVSTLELGDSALYLCASSGPGTPKSGANVLTFGAGSRLTVL.

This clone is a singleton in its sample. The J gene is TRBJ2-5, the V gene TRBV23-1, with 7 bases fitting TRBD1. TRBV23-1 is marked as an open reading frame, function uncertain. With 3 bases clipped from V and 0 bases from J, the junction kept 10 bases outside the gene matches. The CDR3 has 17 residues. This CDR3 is CASSHLRTGQHQETQYF. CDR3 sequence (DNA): TGCGCCAGCAGTCACCTCAGAACGGGACAGCACCAAGAGACCCAGTACTTC.

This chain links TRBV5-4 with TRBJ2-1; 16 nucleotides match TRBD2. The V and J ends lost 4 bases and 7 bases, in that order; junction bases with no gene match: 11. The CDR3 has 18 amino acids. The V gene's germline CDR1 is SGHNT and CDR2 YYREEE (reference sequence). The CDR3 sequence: CASSGDPGLAGGSNEQFF. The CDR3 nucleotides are TGTGCCAGCAGCGGTGATCCGGGACTAGCGGGAGGGTCTAATGAGCAGTTCTTC.

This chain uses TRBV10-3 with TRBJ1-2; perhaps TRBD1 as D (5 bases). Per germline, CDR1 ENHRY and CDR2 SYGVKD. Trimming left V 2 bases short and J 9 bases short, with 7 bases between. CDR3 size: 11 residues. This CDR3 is CAISEGARYTF. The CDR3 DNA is TGTGCCATCAGTGAGGGGGCGCGCTACACCTTC.

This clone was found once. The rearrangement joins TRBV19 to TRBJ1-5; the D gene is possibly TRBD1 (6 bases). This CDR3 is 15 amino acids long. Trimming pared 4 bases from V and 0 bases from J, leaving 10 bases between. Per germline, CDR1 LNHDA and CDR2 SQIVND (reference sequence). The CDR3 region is CASSTDSYSNQPQHF. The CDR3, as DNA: TGTGCCAGTAGTACGGACAGTTATAGCAATCAGCCCCAGCATTTT. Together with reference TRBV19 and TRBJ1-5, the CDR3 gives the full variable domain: DGGITQSPKYLFRKEGQNVTLSCEQNLNHDAMYWYRQDPGQGLRLIYYSQIVNDFQKGDIAEGYSVSREKKESFPLTVTSAQKNPTAFYLCASSTDSYSNQPQHFGDGTRLSIL.

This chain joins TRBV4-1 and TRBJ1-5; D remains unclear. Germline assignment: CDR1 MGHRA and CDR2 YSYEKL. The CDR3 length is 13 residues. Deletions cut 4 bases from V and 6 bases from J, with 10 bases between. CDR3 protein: CASSPPGGQPQHF. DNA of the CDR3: TGCGCCAGCAGCCCGCCTGGAGGTCAGCCCCAGCATTTT.

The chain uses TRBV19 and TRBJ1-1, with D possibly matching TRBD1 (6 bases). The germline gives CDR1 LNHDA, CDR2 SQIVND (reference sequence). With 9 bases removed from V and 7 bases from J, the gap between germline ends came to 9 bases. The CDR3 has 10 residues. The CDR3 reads CASTGFEAFF. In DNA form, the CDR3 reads TGTGCCAGCACAGGGTTTGAAGCTTTCTTT.

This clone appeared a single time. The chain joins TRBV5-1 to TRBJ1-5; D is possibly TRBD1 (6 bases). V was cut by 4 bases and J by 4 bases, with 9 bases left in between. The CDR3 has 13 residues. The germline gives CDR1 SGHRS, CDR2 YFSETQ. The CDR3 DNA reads TGCGCCAGCAGCCGGGGGGCGAATCAGCCCCAGCATTTT. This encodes CASSRGANQPQHF.

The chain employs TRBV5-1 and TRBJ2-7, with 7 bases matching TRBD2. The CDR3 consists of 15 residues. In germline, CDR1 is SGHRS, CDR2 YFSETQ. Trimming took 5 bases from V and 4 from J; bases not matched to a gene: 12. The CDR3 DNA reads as TGCGCCAGCAGTATAGGGCCTAGCGGTTGGTACGAGCAGTACTTC. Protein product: CASSIGPSGWYEQYF.

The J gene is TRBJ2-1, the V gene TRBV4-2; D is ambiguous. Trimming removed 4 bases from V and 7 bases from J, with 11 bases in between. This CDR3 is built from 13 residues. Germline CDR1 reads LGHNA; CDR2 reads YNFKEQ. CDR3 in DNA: TGTGCCAGCAGCCCCACTTCGCTTAATGAGCAGTTCTTC. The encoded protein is CASSPTSLNEQFF.

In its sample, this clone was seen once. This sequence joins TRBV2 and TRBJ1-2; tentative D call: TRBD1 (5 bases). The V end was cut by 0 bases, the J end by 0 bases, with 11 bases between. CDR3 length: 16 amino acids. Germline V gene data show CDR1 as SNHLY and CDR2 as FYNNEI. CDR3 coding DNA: TGTGCCAGCAGTGAAGCCCGGACACCTCCTAACTATGGCTACACCTTC. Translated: CASSEARTPPNYGYTF.

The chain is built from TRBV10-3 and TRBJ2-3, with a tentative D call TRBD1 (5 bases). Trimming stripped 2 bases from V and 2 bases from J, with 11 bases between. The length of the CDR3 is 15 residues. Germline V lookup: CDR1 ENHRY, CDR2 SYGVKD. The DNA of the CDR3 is TGTGCCATCAGTGAGGTCCCAGGGTCCACAGATACGCAGTATTTT. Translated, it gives CAISEVPGSTDTQYF.

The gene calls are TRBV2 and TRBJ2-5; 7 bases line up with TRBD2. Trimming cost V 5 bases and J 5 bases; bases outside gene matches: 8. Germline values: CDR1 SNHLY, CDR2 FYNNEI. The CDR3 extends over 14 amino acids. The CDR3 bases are TGTGCCAGCAGTCCCCAGGCGGGAGTGGAGACCCAGTACTTC. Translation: CASSPQAGVETQYF.

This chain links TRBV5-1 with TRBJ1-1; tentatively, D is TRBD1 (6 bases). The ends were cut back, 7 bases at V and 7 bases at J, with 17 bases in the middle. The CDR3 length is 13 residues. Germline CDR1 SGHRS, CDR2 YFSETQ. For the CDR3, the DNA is TGCGCCAGCTCCCTCAGGACAGAGTATGAAGCTTTCTTT. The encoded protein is CASSLRTEYEAFF.

In nucleotides, the CDR3 is TGTGCCAGCAGTGAAGCGCAGGGCCCTTACAATGAGCAGTTCTTC. It specifies CASSEAQGPYNEQFF. The chain recombines TRBV2 with TRBJ2-1; possibly TRBD1 for D (5 bases). The length of the CDR3 is 15 residues. The V gene lost 0 bases and the J gene lost 4 bases, with 10 bases spanning the gap. CDR1 is SNHLY, CDR2 FYNNEI, per germline.

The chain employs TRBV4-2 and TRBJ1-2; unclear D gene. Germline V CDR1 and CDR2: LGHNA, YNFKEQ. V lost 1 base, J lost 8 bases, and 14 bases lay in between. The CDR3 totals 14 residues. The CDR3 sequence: CASSQVSEGAGYTF. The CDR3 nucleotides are TGTGCCAGCAGCCAAGTGTCTGAGGGTGCCGGCTACACCTTC.

The CDR3 DNA sequence: TGTGCCAGCAGCTTAGGGTGGTCAGGGGGTTCGGTTGACACTGAAGCTTTCTTT. Translation gives CASSLGWSGGSVDTEAFF. This chain links TRBV7-6 with TRBJ1-1; 7 bases match TRBD1. With 1 base clipped from V and 3 bases from J, the junction kept 14 bases outside the gene matches. Germline V lookup: CDR1 SGHVS, CDR2 FNYEAQ. The CDR3 loop spans 18 amino acids.

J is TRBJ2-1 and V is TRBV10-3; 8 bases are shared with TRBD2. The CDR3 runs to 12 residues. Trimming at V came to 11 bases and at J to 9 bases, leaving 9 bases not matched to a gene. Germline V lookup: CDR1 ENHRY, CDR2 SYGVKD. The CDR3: CASEGLGGEQFF. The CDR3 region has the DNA TGTGCCTCCGAGGGACTAGGGGGTGAGCAGTTCTTC.

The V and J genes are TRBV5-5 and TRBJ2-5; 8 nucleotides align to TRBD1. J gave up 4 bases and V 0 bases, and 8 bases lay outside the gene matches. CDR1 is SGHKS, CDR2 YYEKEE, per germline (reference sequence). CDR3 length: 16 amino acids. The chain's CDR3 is CASSLGARGRSETQYF. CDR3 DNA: TGTGCCAGCAGCTTGGGGGCCAGGGGGCGGTCAGAGACCCAGTACTTC.

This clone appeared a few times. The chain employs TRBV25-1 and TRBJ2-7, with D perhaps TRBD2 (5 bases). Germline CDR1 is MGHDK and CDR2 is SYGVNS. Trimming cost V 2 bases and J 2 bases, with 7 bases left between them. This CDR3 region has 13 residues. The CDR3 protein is CASSERGTYEQYF. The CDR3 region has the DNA TGTGCCAGCAGTGAACGGGGAACCTACGAGCAGTACTTC.

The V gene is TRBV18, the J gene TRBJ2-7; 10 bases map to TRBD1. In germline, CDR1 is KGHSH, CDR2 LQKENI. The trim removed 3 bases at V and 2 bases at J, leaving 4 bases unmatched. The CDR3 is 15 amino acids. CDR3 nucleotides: TGTGCCAGCTCACCTGGACAGGGGGGCGCCTACGAGCAGTACTTC. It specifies CASSPGQGGAYEQYF.

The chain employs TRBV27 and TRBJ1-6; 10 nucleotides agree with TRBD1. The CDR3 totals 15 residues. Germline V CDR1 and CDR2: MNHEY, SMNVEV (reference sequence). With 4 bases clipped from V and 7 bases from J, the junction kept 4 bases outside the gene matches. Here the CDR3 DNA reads TGTGCCAGCAGTTCACGACAGGGGGCGAATTCACCCCTCCACTTT. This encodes CASSSRQGANSPLHF.

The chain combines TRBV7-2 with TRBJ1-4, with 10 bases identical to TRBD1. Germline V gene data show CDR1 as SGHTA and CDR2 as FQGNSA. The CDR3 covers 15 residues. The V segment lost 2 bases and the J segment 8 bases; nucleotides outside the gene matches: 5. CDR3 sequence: CASSLRTGGGEKLFF. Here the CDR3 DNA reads TGTGCCAGCAGCTTAAGGACAGGGGGAGGGGAAAAACTGTTTTTT.

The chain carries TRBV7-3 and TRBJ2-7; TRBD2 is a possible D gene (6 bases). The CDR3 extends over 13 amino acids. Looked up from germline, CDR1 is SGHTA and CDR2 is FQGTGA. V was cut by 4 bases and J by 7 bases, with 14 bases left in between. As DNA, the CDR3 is TGTGCCAGCAGCTCAACGGGAGAGCGGGAGCAGTACTTC. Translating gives CASSSTGEREQYF.

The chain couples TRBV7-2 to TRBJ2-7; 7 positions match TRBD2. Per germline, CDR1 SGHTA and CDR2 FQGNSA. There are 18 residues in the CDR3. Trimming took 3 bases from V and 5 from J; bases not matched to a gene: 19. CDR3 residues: CASSLGGDSVPVYDEQYF. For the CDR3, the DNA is TGTGCCAGCAGCTTGGGGGGGGACTCCGTTCCTGTTTACGACGAGCAGTACTTC.